This T cell receptor beta chain was sequenced during a study of regulatory T cells in long-lasting Graves disease. Background on the study: Graves' cases, newly diagnosed, had used antithyroid drugs under 3 months.

This clonotype has ten or more counts. Its antigen is still unknown. Study observations and caveats: A limited number of samples was an acknowledged limitation.

V was trimmed by 4 bases and J by 1 base, leaving 10 bases between them. Germline assignment: CDR1 SGHTA and CDR2 FQGNSA. The CDR3 contains 14 residues. Stated time point: newly diagnosed GD, antithyroid drugs for less than 3 months. Researchers made the TCR library from RNA that was extracted from PBMCs. Through Arm-PCR of CDR3 regions and iRepertoire HTBI primers, TCR beta libraries were built. One entry per CDR3 protein results from TCRdb running MiXCR on the multiplex PCR reads. The sample shows a few hundred thousand distinct CDR3 sequences, around 13% of them seen only once. These data were likewise used in another study, on T cells in Graves' hyperthyroidism and ophthalmopathy. According to that study: First-round RT-PCR with HTBI primers amplified the TCR CDR3 region. Most thyroid clonotypes that were expanded above 0.001 also turned up in blood.

The sequence was obtained from a woman aged 50 to 65 with Graves disease. Here the sequenced sample was peripheral blood mononuclear cells (PBMCs), taken at new diagnosis, from a patient treated with antithyroid drugs. The chain is built from TRBV7-2 and TRBJ1-1; D is possibly TRBD1 (5 bases). CDR3 sequence (DNA): TGTGCCAGCAGCTCGGGACTGGAGAACACTGAAGCTTTCTTT. It is translated as CASSSGLENTEAFF.